This entry features one T cell receptor beta chain sequence. What it recognizes is unknown. The data stem from a study of long-term antiretroviral therapy in people with HIV. Background on the study: The earliest samples came from an era when ART typically awaited falling CD4 counts.

Study findings and constraints: In HIV, the repertoires covered a tighter span of CDR3 lengths than in controls. Increased diversity was seen after ART, yet it remained lower than in transplant donor controls.

Runs used v3.0 of the immunoSEQ assay and were done at survey level. Data came from immunoSEQ multiplex PCR; TCRdb stores just in-frame clones and leaves some out. The sample holds 31,000 or so clones, about 88% seen once. V lost 2 bases to trimming and J lost 2 bases, with 28 bases between them. The germline gives CDR1 SQVTM, CDR2 ANQGSEA. The CDR3 is 19 amino acids. The chain carries TRBV29-1 and TRBJ2-7; D is perhaps TRBD1 (6 bases). The receptor was derived from a man aged 45-65 years with HIV. Sequencing was performed on unsorted PBMCs, taken roughly 5 years before starting antiretroviral therapy. The CDR3 spells CSVELLGRGQTSRPYEQYF. CDR3 DNA: TGCAGCGTTGAATTACTGGGTCGCGGACAGACCAGTAGACCCTACGAGCAGTACTTC.